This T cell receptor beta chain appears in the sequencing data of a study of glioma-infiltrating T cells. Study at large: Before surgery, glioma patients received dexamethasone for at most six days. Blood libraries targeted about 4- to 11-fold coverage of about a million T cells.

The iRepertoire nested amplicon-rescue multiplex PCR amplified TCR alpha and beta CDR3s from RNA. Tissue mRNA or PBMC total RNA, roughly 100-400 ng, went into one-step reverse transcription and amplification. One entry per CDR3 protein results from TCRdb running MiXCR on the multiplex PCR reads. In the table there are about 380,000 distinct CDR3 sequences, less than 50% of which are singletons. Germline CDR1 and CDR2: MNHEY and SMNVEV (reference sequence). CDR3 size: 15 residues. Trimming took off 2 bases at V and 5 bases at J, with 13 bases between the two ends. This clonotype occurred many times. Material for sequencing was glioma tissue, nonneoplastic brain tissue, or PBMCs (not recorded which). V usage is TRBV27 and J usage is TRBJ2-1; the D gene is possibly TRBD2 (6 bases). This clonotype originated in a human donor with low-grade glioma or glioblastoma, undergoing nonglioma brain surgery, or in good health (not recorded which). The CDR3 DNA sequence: TGTGCCAGCAGTTTAATGGGACTGGGAAACAATGAGCAGTTCTTC. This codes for CASSLMGLGNNEQFF.